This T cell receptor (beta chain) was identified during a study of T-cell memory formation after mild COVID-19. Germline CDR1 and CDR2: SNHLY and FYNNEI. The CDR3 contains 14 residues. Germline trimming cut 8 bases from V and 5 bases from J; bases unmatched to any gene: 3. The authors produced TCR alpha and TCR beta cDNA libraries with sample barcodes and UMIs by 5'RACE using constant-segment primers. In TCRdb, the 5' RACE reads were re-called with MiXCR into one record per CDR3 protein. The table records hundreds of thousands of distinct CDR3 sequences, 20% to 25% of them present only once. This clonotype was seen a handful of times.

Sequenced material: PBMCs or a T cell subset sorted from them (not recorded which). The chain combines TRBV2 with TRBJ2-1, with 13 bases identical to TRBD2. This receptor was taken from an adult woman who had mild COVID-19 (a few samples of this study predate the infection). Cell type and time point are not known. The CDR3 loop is CASLGLAGHNEQFF. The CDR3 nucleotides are TGTGCCAGCCTGGGACTAGCGGGACACAATGAGCAGTTCTTC. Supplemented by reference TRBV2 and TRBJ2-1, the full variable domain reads EPEVTQTPSHQVTQMGQEVILRCVPISNHLYFYWYRQILGQKVEFLVSFYNNEISEKSEIFDDQFSVERPDGSNFTLKIRSTKLEDSAMYFCASLGLAGHNEQFFGPGTRLTVL.